Below are 3 T cell receptor beta chains sequenced from a single sample in a study of cytomegalovirus exposure and HLA in healthy donors. Profiling relied on immunoSEQ multiplex PCR, and the TCRdb table lists in-frame clones only, not all of them. Of under 350,000 clones listed, around 86% were seen once; the top ten hold roughly 1%. Material: PBMCs. The receptors shown here come from a woman between 18 and 30 years old in good health and CMV-seronegative.

The chain is built from TRBV30 and TRBJ1-4, with 9 nucleotides matching TRBD1. The CDR3 totals 15 residues. The germline V gene encodes CDR1 GTSNPN and CDR2 SVGIG (reference sequence). V shed 4 bases, J shed 5 bases, and the junction held 8 bases outside the gene matches. The CDR3, as DNA: TGTGCCTGGATTCCCTGGGGACAGGGCAATGAAAAACTGTTTTTT. Amino acid sequence: CAWIPWGQGNEKLFF.

The chain has TRBV6-4 and TRBJ2-7; D gene uncertain. Germline V CDR1 and CDR2: MRHNA, SNTAGT. The germline V and J ends were trimmed by 6 bases and 5 bases, with 14 bases remaining between them. This CDR3 region has 13 residues. The CDR3 is CASRERWKDEQYF. Here the CDR3 DNA reads TGTGCCAGCAGGGAGAGGTGGAAGGACGAGCAGTACTTC.

This clone turned up a few times. V gene TRBV18 combines with J gene TRBJ1-1; a possible D gene is TRBD1 (5 bases). The germline V and J ends were trimmed by 3 bases and 2 bases, with 10 bases remaining between them. This CDR3 has 14 amino acids. Germline V lookup: CDR1 KGHSH, CDR2 LQKENI. The CDR3 sequence is CASSPLDSNTEAFF. The CDR3, as DNA: TGTGCCAGCTCACCGCTTGACAGTAACACTGAAGCTTTCTTT.